The 16 T cell receptor beta chains below all came from one sample that was sequenced in a study of CD8 T cells in Susac syndrome (dated by TCRdb to between 2018 and 2021). The receptor library was made with the immunoSEQ multiplex PCR assay. RNA was extracted using the RNeasy kit, and roughly 0.45 to 1 ug of the RNA was reverse transcribed with random hexamers. Through fastp at Q25 and MiXCR, TCRdb rebuilt clones from the public reads, retaining in-frame beta chains. Each CDR3 protein appears once, grouped with its most common genes and DNA. The sample table contains about 210,000 distinct CDR3 sequences; only one count was recorded for 95% of them. The ten largest clones represent approximately 0.082% of the sample. Sequencing was carried out using CD4+ T cells from PBMCs. The source of these receptors is a human donor with multiple sclerosis.

This clonotype was seen just once. CDR3 sequence: CSATGTMNTEAFF. The CDR3 DNA reads as TGCAGTGCTACGGGTACCATGAACACTGAAGCTTTCTTT. This sequence joins TRBV20-1 and TRBJ1-1; D unresolved. The germline V and J ends were trimmed by 4 bases and 0 bases, with 9 bases remaining between them. This CDR3 contains 13 residues. Germline CDR1 reads DFQATT; CDR2 reads SNEGSKA (reference sequence).

V gene TRBV12-3 or TRBV12-4 combines with J gene TRBJ2-1, with D perhaps TRBD1 (5 bases). V gave up 6 bases and J gave up 4 bases, with 22 bases separating them. The CDR3 covers 17 residues. The CDR3 DNA reads as TGTGCCAGCAGACTAACAGGATGGGGTATTGGATACAATGAGCAGTTCTTC. The encoded protein is CASRLTGWGIGYNEQFF.

This chain connects TRBV21-1 to TRBJ2-1; no DNA check was done on the table's D call, TRBD2. TRBV21-1 is a pseudogene segment. The CDR3 is made up of 15 amino acids. The CDR3 here is CASSIGLAGGREQFF. DNA of the CDR3: TGTGCCAGCAGCATTGGACTAGCGGGGGGCCGGGAGCAGTTCTTC.

The chain combines TRBV12-3 or TRBV12-4 with TRBJ2-4, with D hard to call. The V end lost 4 bases, the J end lost 10 bases, and 8 bases lay between the germline ends. This CDR3 comprises 11 residues. CDR3 sequence (DNA): TGTGCCAGCAGTTGGAAGGCTATTCAGTACTTC. Encoded protein: CASSWKAIQYF.

This sequence joins TRBV30 and TRBJ1-1; the D gene is possibly TRBD1 (6 bases). The germline gives CDR1 GTSNPN, CDR2 SVGIG (reference sequence). Trimming stripped 3 bases from V and 4 bases from J, with 15 bases between. The CDR3 runs to 14 residues. In nucleotides, the CDR3 is TGTGCCTGGAGGCTACAGGGTGGGAGCACTGAAGCTTTCTTT. This sequence encodes CAWRLQGGSTEAFF.

The chain carries TRBV18 and TRBJ2-3; D tentatively fits TRBD1 or TRBD2 (5 bases each). The CDR3 runs 14 residues. Trimming left V 6 bases short and J 6 bases short, with 16 bases between. Per germline, CDR1 KGHSH and CDR2 LQKENI. CDR3 DNA sequence: TGTGCCAGCTCGTCGAACGGGGCGTCCGATACGCAGTATTTT. It specifies CASSSNGASDTQYF. Complete variable domain (other parts from reference TRBV18 and TRBJ2-3): NAGVMQNPRHLVRRRGQEARLRCSPMKGHSHVYWYRQLPEEGLKFMVYLQKENIIDESGMPKERFSAEFPKEGPSILRIQQVVRGDSAAYFCASSSNGASDTQYFGPGTRLTVL.

The gene calls are TRBV3-1 and TRBJ2-3; possible D gene TRBD1, 6 bases. This CDR3 has 14 amino acids. The germline gives CDR1 LGHDT, CDR2 YNNKEL (reference sequence). V lost 5 bases and J lost 3, with 12 bases in between. CDR3 DNA: TGTGCCAGCAGCGTCAGGGGCGGAACAGATACGCAGTATTTT. As protein: CASSVRGGTDTQYF.

V gene TRBV12-3 or TRBV12-4 combines with J gene TRBJ1-2, with a possible D match to TRBD1 (5 bases). This CDR3 spans 13 amino acids. Trimming left V 7 bases short and J 2 bases short, with 11 bases between. The CDR3 region has the DNA TGTGCCAGCAATTTGGGACGGAACTATGGCTACACCTTC. This encodes CASNLGRNYGYTF.

The chain has TRBV3-1 and TRBJ2-1; possibly TRBD1 or TRBD2 for D (5 bases each). The CDR3 runs 14 residues. Germline assignment: CDR1 LGHDT and CDR2 YNNKEL (reference sequence). V was trimmed by 4 bases and J by 3 bases, leaving 10 bases between them. CDR3 bases: TGTGCCAGCAGCCTCCGGGACGGCTACAATGAGCAGTTCTTC. Its translation: CASSLRDGYNEQFF.

The rearrangement links TRBV6-5 to TRBJ2-3; D unclear. Trimming pared 7 bases from V and 2 bases from J, leaving 13 bases between. The CDR3 runs 14 residues. Germline V CDR1 and CDR2: MNHEY, SVGAGI. CDR3 nucleotide sequence: TGTGCCAGCACCAATGGGATCAACACAGATACGCAGTATTTT. The encoded protein is CASTNGINTDTQYF.

The rearrangement links TRBV7-2 to TRBJ2-1; no clear D. Germline V gives CDR1 SGHTA, CDR2 FQGNSA. V was clipped by 5 bases and J by 6 bases, with 11 bases between them. The CDR3 is 13 amino acids. Here the CDR3 reads CASSTYQGNEQFF. The DNA for the CDR3 is TGTGCCAGCAGCACTTACCAAGGCAATGAGCAGTTCTTC.

The genes are TRBV29-1 and TRBJ2-5; D ambiguous. CDR3 size: 15 residues. The V and J ends lost 7 bases and 1 base respectively, with 19 bases between them. Germline lookup yields CDR1 SQVTM and CDR2 ANQGSEA. CDR3 nucleotides: TGCAGCGCGGGTATGCGCCCTAGGATCCAAGAGACCCAGTACTTC. It translates to CSAGMRPRIQETQYF.

V usage is TRBV6-1 and J usage is TRBJ2-5, with 13 positions matching TRBD2. CDR1 and CDR2 (germline): MNHNS, SASEGT. J lost 7 bases, V lost 5 bases, and 10 bases had no gene match. The CDR3 is 16 residues long. CDR3 loop: CASSRKTSGGLGTQYF. The DNA for the CDR3 is TGTGCCAGCAGTAGGAAGACTAGCGGGGGGCTTGGGACCCAGTACTTC.

This chain connects TRBV15 to TRBJ2-7; the D gene is possibly TRBD2 (6 bases). Trimming removed 0 bases at V and 1 base at J, with 19 bases between. Germline-derived CDR1 and CDR2 are LNHNV and YYDKDF (reference sequence). The CDR3 runs to 18 residues. The CDR3 sequence is CATSRDLSPGRQSYEQYF. The CDR3 bases are TGTGCCACCAGCAGAGATCTGTCCCCGGGGAGGCAGTCCTACGAGCAGTACTTC.

The chain combines TRBV30 with TRBJ2-1, with TRBD2 matching 12 bases. The germline V gene has CDR1 GTSNPN and CDR2 SVGIG (reference sequence). The CDR3 covers 18 residues. With V trimmed by 1 base and J by 6 bases, 13 bases remained unmatched. The CDR3: CAWSAGGLAGRTLNEQFF. The CDR3 DNA follows: TGTGCCTGGAGTGCAGGGGGACTAGCGGGCCGAACCCTCAATGAGCAGTTCTTC.

This chain uses TRBV7-9 with TRBJ1-1; D is unresolved. This CDR3 comprises 10 residues. Germline V gene sequence: CDR1 SEHNR, CDR2 FQNEAQ (reference sequence). Trimming took 4 bases from V and 8 from J, leaving 5 bases between them. For the CDR3, the DNA is TGTGCCAGCAGCTCTGAAGAAGCTTTCTTT. This sequence encodes CASSSEEAFF. The full variable domain, completed using reference TRBV7-9 and TRBJ1-1, is DTGVSQNPRHKITKRGQNVTFRCDPISEHNRLYWYRQTLGQGPEFLTYFQNEAQLEKSRLLSDRFSAERPKGSFSTLEIQRTEQGDSAMYLCASSSEEAFFGQGTRLTVV.